This T cell receptor beta chain was sequenced for a study of control samples from healthy donors and cancer patients. Measured with immunoSEQ multiplex PCR; TCRdb has only the in-frame clones, and not every one. The table shows 150,000 to 200,000 clones, with just over 90% occurring only once. Germline loops: CDR1 GTSNPN, CDR2 SVGIG (reference sequence). V was cut by 8 bases and J by 7 bases, with 15 bases left in between. This CDR3 has 13 residues. This sequence joins TRBV30 and TRBJ1-6; D remains ambiguous. The material sequenced was blood. The source is a man younger than 40 in good health. The CDR3 is CALSWEGNSPLHF. The CDR3, as DNA: TGTGCCCTTTCTTGGGAAGGAAATTCACCCCTCCACTTT.